This is a list of T cell receptor beta chains from one sample in a study of T-cell reconstitution after alpha-beta-depleted transplantation in children. One entry per CDR3 protein results from TCRdb running MiXCR on the PCR reads. The sample holds 500,000 to 600,000 distinct CDR3 sequences; about 18% are singletons and the top ten take 3.3%. Sequencing was performed on PBMCs from the stem cell graft donor, taken from the stem cell graft. These receptors all come from a human donor who donated a stem cell graft to a child with acute lymphoblastic leukemia. The conserved cysteine and the conserved F or W are not part of the CDR3 here.

v_gene: TRBV20-1; CDR3aa: SAGGFRGGQETQY
v_gene: TRBV27; CDR3aa: ASSLLYSGQPQH
v_gene: TRBV6-1; CDR3aa: ATLGRAPYNEQF
v_gene: TRBV12-3/TRBV12-4; CDR3aa: ASSLDGRSPYNEQF
v_gene: TRBV14; CDR3aa: ASSQWGPGSYEQY
v_gene: TRBV5-5; CDR3aa: ASSGGTGGNQPQH
v_gene: TRBV7-3; CDR3aa: ASSLVTSGINEQF
v_gene: TRBV29-1; CDR3aa: SAHTGGQGQSNTGELF
v_gene: TRBV4-1; CDR3aa: ASSQHLASYEQY
v_gene: TRBV20-1; CDR3aa: SASGTSGNNEQF
v_gene: TRBV27; CDR3aa: ASSSGPLTGAF
v_gene: TRBV18; CDR3aa: ATLSLGPPRGARTEAF
v_gene: TRBV19; CDR3aa: ASSISGSLMNTEAF
v_gene: TRBV12-5; CDR3aa: ASGLALADTQY
v_gene: TRBV15; CDR3aa: ATSSHQRAEQF
v_gene: TRBV7-9; CDR3aa: ASSLYSGGNEKLF
v_gene: TRBV15; CDR3aa: ATSRDNQRPYEQY
v_gene: TRBV5-1; CDR3aa: ASSPRDTYEQY
v_gene: TRBV12-3/TRBV12-4; CDR3aa: ASSFDRDYGYT
v_gene: TRBV27; CDR3aa: ASSWRDRAYEQY
v_gene: TRBV12-3/TRBV12-4; CDR3aa: ASSTGDRMNTEAF
v_gene: TRBV20-1; CDR3aa: SARGGESNQPQH
v_gene: TRBV6-5; CDR3aa: ASSYSPGSQPQH
v_gene: TRBV5-1; CDR3aa: AGLWDIPGEQY
v_gene: TRBV20-1; CDR3aa: SAPDSYGYT
v_gene: TRBV11-3; CDR3aa: ASSFGGAYNEQF
v_gene: TRBV13; CDR3aa: ASSYDKDRYNEQF
v_gene: TRBV25-1; CDR3aa: ASSRPGVGANVLT
v_gene: TRBV27; CDR3aa: ASSLNSRNEQY
v_gene: TRBV18; CDR3aa: ASSFLAGGPAEQY
v_gene: TRBV11-2; CDR3aa: ASSATGFNSPLH
v_gene: TRBV5-1; CDR3aa: ASSLNPRNEQF
v_gene: TRBV5-5; CDR3aa: ASSFGRVYEQY
v_gene: TRBV27; CDR3aa: ASSWLQGGSYEQY
v_gene: TRBV6-2/TRBV6-3; CDR3aa: ASSYLQAGGRGGNTGELF